This T cell receptor (beta chain) was obtained from a study of CD8 T cells in acute hepatitis C reinfection. Time point in this sample: naive CD8 control sorted from an acute-time-point sample. Trimming took off 4 bases at V and 7 bases at J, with 20 bases between the two ends. This CDR3 comprises 15 residues. The germline gives CDR1 SQVTM, CDR2 ANQGSEA. Some clones are missing from TCRdb's copy, which holds only in-frame ones; the method was immunoSEQ multiplex PCR. The sample consists of around 34,000 clones, approximately 87% of them appearing once. The material sequenced was naive CD8+ T cells from PBMCs. The chain joins TRBV29-1 to TRBJ2-1, with unresolved D. The sequence was collected from a man younger than 45 with chronic hepatitis C. The chain's CDR3 is CSVVGVSAKENEQFF. As DNA, the CDR3 is TGCAGCGTTGTAGGTGTTAGTGCAAAAGAAAATGAGCAGTTCTTC.